The clone carrying this TCR beta chain was seen a handful of times. No antigen is known for it. V lost 2 bases and J 0 bases, leaving 9 bases between the germline ends. The CDR3 loop spans 15 amino acids. The germline V gene encodes CDR1 SGDLS and CDR2 YYNGEE. This sample is part of a study of T cells in Graves' hyperthyroidism and ophthalmopathy. Broader study findings: A 13 V-J signature model discriminated ophthalmopathy versus stable hyperthyroidism.

Template material for amplifying TCR beta CDR3 regions consisted of RNA transcripts. TCR CDR3 regions were first amplified by RT-PCR with HTBI primers. TCRdb reanalysed the multiplex PCR reads using MiXCR and keeps one entry per CDR3 protein. The repertoire includes some 440,000 distinct CDR3 sequences, 15% to 19% of them detected once, and 13% to 15% sits in the top ten. Graves' hyperthyroidism showing no ophthalmopathy progression within 18 months was considered stable. The specimen was blood. The rearrangement joins TRBV9 to TRBJ2-1, with D maybe TRBD1 (5 bases). This receptor was obtained from a woman aged 18-35 years with Graves' hyperthyroidism. In nucleotides, the CDR3 is TGTGCCAGCAGCGTGGACACCAACTCCTACAATGAGCAGTTCTTC. Residues: CASSVDTNSYNEQFF.